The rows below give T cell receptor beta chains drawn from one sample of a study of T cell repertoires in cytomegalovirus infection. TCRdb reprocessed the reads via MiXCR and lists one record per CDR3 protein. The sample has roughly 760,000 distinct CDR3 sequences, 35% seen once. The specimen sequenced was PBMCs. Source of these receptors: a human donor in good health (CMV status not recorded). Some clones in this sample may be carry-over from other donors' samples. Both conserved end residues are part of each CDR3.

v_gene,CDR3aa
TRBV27,CASSFGTGYEQFF
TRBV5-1,CASSPVTAATNEKLFF
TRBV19,CASSIELDWRNTGELFF
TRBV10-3,CAIKEGLELLLHF
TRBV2,CASRHVRRPLHF
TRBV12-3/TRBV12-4,CDSNLFSRGLEAFF
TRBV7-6,CASSLAEGLIYEQYF
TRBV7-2,CASAQMGKSGDTQYF
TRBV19,CASRASASTDTQYF
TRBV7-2,CASSQGWTEQVF
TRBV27,CASSLSRGGYNSPLHF
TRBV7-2,CASSEVGGDSYEQYF
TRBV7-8,CASTQGSGNYGYTF
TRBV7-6,CASSSRETSGSNEQFF
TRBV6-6,CASSYDRNYNYGYTF
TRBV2,CASSENPAYEQYF
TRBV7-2,CASRARRTGGAGNEKLFF
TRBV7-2,CASSLLTGCGSNGYTF
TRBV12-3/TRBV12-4,CASSFTGVTDTQYF
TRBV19,CASRDRANQPQHF
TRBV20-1,CSARESGGNYGYTF
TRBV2,CASSDRSGLEVTGELFF
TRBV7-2,CASSLDRSGQPYGYTF
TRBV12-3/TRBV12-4,CASSLRWESRYEQYF
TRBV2,CASTDRLGFTF
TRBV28,CASSLGLAFATDTQYF
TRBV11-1,CASSLLLGRTSPGNTIYF
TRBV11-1,CASSLGDRSSHEQYF
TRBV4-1,CASSQGGANYGYTF
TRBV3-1,CASSQNLAFQETQYF
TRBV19,CASSISISRSTYNEQFF
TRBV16,CASSQQFSGVSYEQYF
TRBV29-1,CSVCAGMNTEAFF
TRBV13,CASSLALAVDNEQFF
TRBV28,CASSPRTRDSIYEQYF
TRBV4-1,CASSQEAAGGDEQFF
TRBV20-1,CSARKTGTGTQHF
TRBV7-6,CASSLDRISYEQYF
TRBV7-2,CASSPPGASGQPSYGYTF
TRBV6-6,CASMRGGDGNQPQHF
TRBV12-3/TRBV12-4,CASSPGGGQDYGYTF
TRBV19,CASSIKVGTQYF
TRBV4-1,CASSPVGGLSDTF